The clone carrying this T cell receptor beta chain has a handful of counts. The antigen is not known. The CDR3 spans 12 residues. Germline-derived CDR1 and CDR2 are MNHEY and SVGAGI. The V and J ends lost 6 bases and 7 bases respectively, with 12 bases between them. UMIs and a universal primer site were added when TCR cDNA was made by 5'RACE template switching. MiXCR, run by TCRdb on the 5' RACE reads, gives a single entry per CDR3 protein. This sample yields some 390,000 distinct CDR3 sequences, of which around 20% are seen a single time; 18% belongs to the top ten. This sample was included in a study of T cells after yellow fever vaccination. Study conclusions and caveats: Re-detected after boosting: most primary clones, almost 97% of CD4 and under 90% of CD8. Any FACS-sorted repertoire could hold abundant clonotypes that contaminate it from the bulk population. Weaker, the secondary response peaked sooner, at day 5 versus 15.

Material: PBMCs, obtained before the yellow fever booster vaccination. This receptor was obtained from a man aged 18 to 29 who received the YFV17D yellow fever vaccine. V and J are TRBV6-5 and TRBJ1-2; D remains unclear. The CDR3, as DNA: TGTGCCAGCAGCCCCGGCGAGGGTGGCTACACCTTC. Protein sequence: CASSPGEGGYTF.